This T cell receptor beta chain was recorded in a study of T cells in Graves' hyperthyroidism and ophthalmopathy. As for the study in general: Blood from the periphery was taken at initial diagnosis, before any treatment.

Patients aged 18 to 65 had newly diagnosed hyperthyroidism lasting under 2 months. Germline loops: CDR1 MDHEN, CDR2 SYDVKM. CDR3 size: 14 residues. Losses at the gene ends were 8 bases for V and 3 bases for J; bases not matched to a gene: 10. Amplification of TCR beta CDR3 regions used RNA as the template. Using the HTBI primer set, a first-round RT-PCR was run on the TCR CDR3. TCRdb analysed the multiplex PCR reads with MiXCR anew, one entry per CDR3 protein. This sample carries under 350,000 distinct CDR3 sequences, approximately 22% of them seen once, and the ten largest clones take around 48%. The table lists this clonotype with many counts. Its target is unknown. Whole-study results and caveats: A model of 13 V-J features distinguished ophthalmopathy from stable hyperthyroidism.

This chain uses TRBV28 with TRBJ2-7; 7 bases align to TRBD1. What was sequenced was blood. The TCR comes from a woman between 50 and 59 years old with Graves' hyperthyroidism. This chain's CDR3 is CASVPSQGYYEQYF. CDR3 nucleotides: TGTGCCAGCGTTCCGTCACAGGGGTACTACGAGCAGTACTTC.